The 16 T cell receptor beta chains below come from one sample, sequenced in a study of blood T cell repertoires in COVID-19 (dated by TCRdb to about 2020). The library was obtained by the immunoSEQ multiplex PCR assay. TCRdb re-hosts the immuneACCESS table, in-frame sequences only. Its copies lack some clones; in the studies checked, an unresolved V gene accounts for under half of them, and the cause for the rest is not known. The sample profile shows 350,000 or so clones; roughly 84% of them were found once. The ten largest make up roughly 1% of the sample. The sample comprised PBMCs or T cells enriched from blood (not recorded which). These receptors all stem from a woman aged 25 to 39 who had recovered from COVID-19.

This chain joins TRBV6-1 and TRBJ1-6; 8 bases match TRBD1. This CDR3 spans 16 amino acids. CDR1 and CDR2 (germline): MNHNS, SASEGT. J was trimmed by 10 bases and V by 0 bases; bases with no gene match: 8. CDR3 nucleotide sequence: TGTGCCAGCAGTGAAGCCCCCGGACAGGGAAGATCACCCCTCCACTTT. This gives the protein CASSEAPGQGRSPLHF.

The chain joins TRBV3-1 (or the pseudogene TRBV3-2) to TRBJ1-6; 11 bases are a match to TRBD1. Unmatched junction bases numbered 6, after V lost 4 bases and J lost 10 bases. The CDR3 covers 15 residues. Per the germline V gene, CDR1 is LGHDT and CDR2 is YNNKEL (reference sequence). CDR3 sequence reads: CASSRRTGGGSPLHF. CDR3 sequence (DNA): TGTGCCAGCAGCCGCCGGACAGGGGGCGGCTCACCCCTCCACTTT.

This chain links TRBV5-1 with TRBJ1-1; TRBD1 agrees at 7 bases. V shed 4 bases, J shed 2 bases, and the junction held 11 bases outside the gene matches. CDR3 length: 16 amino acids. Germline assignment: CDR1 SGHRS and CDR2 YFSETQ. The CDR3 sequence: CASSQFAGTANTEAFF. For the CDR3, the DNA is TGCGCCAGCAGCCAGTTCGCCGGGACAGCTAACACTGAAGCTTTCTTT.

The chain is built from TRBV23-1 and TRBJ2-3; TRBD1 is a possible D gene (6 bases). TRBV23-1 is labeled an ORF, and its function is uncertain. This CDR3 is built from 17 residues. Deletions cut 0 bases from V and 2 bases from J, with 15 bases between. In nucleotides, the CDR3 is TGCGCCAGCAGTCAATCCCCGACAGGAAACGCCACAGATACGCAGTATTTT. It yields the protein CASSQSPTGNATDTQYF.

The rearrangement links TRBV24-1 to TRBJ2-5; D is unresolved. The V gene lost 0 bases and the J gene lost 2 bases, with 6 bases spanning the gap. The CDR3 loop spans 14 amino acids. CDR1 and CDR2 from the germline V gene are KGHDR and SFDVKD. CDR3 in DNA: TGTGCCACCAGTGATTTGGCCAGTCAAGAGACCCAGTACTTC. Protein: CATSDLASQETQYF.

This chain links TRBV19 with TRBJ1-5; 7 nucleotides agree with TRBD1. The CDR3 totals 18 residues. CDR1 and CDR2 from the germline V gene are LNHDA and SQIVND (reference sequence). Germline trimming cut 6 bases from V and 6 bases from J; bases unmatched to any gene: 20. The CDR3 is CASRPTLPSQGVAQPQHF. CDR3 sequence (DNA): TGTGCCAGTAGACCGACTCTACCTTCGCAGGGGGTTGCTCAGCCCCAGCATTTT.

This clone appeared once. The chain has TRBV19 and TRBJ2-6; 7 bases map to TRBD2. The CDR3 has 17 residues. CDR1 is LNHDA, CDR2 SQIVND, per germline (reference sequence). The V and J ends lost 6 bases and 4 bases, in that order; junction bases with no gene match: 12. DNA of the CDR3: TGTGCCAGTAGACCCGGGAGGCCAACAAGGGGGGCCAACGTCCTGACTTTC. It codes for CASRPGRPTRGANVLTF.

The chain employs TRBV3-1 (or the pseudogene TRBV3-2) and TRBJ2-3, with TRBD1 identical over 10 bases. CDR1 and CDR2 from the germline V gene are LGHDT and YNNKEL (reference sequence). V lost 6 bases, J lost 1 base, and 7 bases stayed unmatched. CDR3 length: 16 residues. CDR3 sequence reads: CASRKHGTGGTDTQYF. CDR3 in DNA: TGTGCCAGCAGAAAACACGGGACAGGGGGCACAGATACGCAGTATTTT.

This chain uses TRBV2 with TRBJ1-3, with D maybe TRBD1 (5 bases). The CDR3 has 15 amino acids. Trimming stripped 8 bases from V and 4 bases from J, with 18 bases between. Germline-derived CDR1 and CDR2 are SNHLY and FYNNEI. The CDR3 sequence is CASSQTGVAGNTIYF. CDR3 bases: TGTGCCAGCTCCCAGACGGGGGTTGCCGGAAACACCATATATTTT.

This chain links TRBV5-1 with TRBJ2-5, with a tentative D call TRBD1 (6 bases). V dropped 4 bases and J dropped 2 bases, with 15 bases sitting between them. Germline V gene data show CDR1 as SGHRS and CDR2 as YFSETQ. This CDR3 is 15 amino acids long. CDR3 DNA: TGCGCCAGCAGCAAGGGACAAGGGTCTCAAGAGACCCAGTACTTC. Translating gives CASSKGQGSQETQYF.

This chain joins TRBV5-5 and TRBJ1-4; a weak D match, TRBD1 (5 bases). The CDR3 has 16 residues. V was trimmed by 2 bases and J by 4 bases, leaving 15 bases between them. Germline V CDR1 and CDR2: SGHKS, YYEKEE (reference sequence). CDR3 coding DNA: TGTGCCAGCAGCTTCGGCAGCCGGAGGGGTAATGAAAAACTGTTTTTT. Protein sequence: CASSFGSRRGNEKLFF.

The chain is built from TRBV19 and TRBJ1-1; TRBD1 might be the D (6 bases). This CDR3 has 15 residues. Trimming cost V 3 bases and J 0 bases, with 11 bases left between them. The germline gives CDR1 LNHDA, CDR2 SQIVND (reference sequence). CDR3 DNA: TGTGCCAGTAGTATTTCGGGGACACTGAACACTGAAGCTTTCTTT. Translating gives CASSISGTLNTEAFF.

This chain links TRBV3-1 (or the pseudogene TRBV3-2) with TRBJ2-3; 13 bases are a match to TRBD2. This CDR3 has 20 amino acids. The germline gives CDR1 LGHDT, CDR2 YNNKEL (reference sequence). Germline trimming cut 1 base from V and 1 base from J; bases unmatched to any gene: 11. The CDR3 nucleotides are TGTGCCAGCAGCCAAGGCAAACTAGCGGGGGGGCCCCAACGCACAGATACGCAGTATTTT. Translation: CASSQGKLAGGPQRTDTQYF.

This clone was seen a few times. The CDR3 reads CACGRSGTEAFF. The DNA for the CDR3 is TGTGCCTGTGGTCGAAGCGGCACTGAAGCTTTCTTT. The chain carries TRBV30 and TRBJ1-1; D is unresolved. The germline V and J ends were trimmed by 6 bases and 4 bases, with 12 bases remaining between them. Germline CDR1 is GTSNPN and CDR2 is SVGIG (reference sequence). CDR3 length: 12 residues. Drawing the rest from reference TRBV30 and TRBJ1-1, the complete variable domain is SQTIHQWPATLVQPVGSPLSLECTVEGTSNPNLYWYRQAAGRGLQLLFYSVGIGQISSEVPQNLSASRPQDRQFILSSKKLLLSDSGFYLCACGRSGTEAFFGQGTRLTVV.

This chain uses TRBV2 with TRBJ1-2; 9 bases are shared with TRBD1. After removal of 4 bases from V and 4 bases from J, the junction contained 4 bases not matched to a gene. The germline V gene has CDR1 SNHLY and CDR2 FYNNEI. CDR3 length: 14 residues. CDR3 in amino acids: CASSATGGVYGYTF. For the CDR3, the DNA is TGTGCCAGCAGTGCAACAGGGGGCGTCTATGGCTACACCTTC.

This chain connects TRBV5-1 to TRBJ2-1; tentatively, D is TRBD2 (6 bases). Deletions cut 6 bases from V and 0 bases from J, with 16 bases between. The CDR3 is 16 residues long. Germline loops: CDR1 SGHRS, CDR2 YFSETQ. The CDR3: CASKKGGAGSYNEQFF. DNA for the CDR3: TGCGCCAGCAAAAAGGGCGGGGCTGGCTCCTACAATGAGCAGTTCTTC.